The present entry profiles one T cell receptor (beta chain) with its context. The record originates from a study of blood T cell repertoires in COVID-19. Study in general: T cells, B-cell-depleted T cells, or PBMCs provided the cDNA or gDNA that served as material.

Between the trimmed V and J ends, which lost 8 bases and 7 bases, there was a span of 21 bases. The CDR3 covers 15 residues. CDR1 is SNHLY, CDR2 FYNNEI, per germline. TCRdb's table, derived via immunoSEQ multiplex PCR, lists solely in-frame clones and lacks some. The data show around 110,000 clones, with roughly 84% seen just once and 3% to 4.5% held by the top ten. Participants reported their clinical history, and cohort assignment relied on those reports. The clonotype originates from a woman younger than 45 who had recovered from COVID-19. The rearrangement joins TRBV2 to TRBJ1-5; D perhaps matches TRBD1 (6 bases). Material: PBMCs or T cells enriched from blood (not recorded which). Here the CDR3 reads CASEELQGRGQPQHF. The DNA of the CDR3 is TGTGCCAGCGAAGAGCTACAGGGCCGGGGACAGCCCCAGCATTTT.